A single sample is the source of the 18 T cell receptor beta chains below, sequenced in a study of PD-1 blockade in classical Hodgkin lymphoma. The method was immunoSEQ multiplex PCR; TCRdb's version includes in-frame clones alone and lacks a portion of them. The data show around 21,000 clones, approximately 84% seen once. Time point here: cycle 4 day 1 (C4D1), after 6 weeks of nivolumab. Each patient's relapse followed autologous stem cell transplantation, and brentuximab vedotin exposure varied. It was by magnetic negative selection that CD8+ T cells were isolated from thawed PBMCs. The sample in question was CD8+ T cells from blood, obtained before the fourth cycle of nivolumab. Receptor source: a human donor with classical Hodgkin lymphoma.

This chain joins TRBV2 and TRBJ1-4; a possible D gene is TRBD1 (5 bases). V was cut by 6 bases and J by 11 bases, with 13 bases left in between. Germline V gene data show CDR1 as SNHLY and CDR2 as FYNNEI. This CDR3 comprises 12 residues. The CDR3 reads CASRAQGSKLFF. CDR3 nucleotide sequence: TGTGCCAGCAGAGCTCAGGGAAGCAAACTGTTTTTT.

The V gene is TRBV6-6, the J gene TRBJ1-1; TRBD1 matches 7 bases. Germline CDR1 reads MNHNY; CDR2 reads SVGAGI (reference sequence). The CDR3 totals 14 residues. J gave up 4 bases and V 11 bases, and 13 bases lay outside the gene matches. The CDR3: CAWLTGSFGTEAFF. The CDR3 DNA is TGTGCCTGGTTGACAGGGAGTTTTGGCACTGAAGCTTTCTTT.

CDR3 in amino acids: CASSPGGLWKISGSSYNEQFF. DNA for the CDR3: TGTGCCAGCAGCCCGGGGGGTCTTTGGAAGATTAGCGGCAGCTCCTACAATGAGCAGTTCTTC. This chain uses TRBV21-1 with TRBJ2-1; the table assigns TRBD2, which was not confirmed against the DNA. TRBV21-1 is termed a pseudogene. The CDR3 runs 21 residues.

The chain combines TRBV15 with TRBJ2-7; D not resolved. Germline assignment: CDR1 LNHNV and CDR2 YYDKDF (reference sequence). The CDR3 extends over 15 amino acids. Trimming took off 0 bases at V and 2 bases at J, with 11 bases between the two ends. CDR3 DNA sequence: TGTGCCACCAGCAGAGATACGCCGGGCCCCTACGAGCAGTACTTC. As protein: CATSRDTPGPYEQYF.

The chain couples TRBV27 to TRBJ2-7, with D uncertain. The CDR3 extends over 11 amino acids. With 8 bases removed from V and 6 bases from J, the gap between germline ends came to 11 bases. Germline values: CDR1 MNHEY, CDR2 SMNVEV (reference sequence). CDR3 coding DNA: TGTGCCAGCCGTCTAAGTGGCGAGCAGTACTTC. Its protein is CASRLSGEQYF.

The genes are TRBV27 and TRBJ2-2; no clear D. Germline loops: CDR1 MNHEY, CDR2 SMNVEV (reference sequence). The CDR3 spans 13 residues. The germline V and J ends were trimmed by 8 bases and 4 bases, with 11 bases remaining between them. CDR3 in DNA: TGTGCCAGCGGCCGAGAAAGCACCGGGGAGCTGTTTTTT. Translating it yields CASGRESTGELFF.

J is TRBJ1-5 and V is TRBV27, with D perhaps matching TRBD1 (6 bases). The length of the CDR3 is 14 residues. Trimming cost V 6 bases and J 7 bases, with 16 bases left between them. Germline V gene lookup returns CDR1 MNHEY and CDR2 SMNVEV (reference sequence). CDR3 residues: CASRPVGGQQPQHF. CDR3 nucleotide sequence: TGTGCCAGCAGGCCCGTGGGGGGGCAACAGCCCCAGCATTTT.

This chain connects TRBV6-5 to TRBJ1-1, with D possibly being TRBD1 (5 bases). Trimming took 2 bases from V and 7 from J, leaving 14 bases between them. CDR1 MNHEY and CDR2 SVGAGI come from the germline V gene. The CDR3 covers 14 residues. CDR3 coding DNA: TGTGCCAGCAGTTACGGGGCAGTCAGAGATGAAGCTTTCTTT. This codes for CASSYGAVRDEAFF.

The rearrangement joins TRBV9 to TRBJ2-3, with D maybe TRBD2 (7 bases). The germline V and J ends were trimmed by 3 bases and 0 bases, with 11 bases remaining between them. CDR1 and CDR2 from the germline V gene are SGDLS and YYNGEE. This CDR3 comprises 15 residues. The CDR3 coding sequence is TGTGCCAGCAGCGCTTCGGGGGGCAGCACAGATACGCAGTATTTT. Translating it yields CASSASGGSTDTQYF.

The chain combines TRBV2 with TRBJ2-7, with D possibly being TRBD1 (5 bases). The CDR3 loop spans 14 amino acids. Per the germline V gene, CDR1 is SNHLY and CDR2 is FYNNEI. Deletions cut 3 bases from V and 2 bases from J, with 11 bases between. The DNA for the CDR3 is TGTGCCAGCAGTGACCAGTACAGGACCTACGAGCAGTACTTC. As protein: CASSDQYRTYEQYF.

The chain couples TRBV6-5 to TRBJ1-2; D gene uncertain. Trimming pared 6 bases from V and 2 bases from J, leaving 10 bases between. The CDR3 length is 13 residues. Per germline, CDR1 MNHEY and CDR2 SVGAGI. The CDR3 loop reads CASRPEENYGYTF. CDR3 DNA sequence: TGTGCCAGCAGACCCGAGGAGAACTATGGCTACACCTTC.

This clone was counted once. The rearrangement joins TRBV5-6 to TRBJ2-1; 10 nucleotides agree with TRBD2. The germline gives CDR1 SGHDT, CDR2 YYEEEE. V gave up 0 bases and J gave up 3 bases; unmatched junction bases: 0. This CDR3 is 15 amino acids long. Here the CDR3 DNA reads TGTGCCAGCAGCTTGGCTAGCGGGGGCTACAATGAGCAGTTCTTC. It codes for CASSLASGGYNEQFF.

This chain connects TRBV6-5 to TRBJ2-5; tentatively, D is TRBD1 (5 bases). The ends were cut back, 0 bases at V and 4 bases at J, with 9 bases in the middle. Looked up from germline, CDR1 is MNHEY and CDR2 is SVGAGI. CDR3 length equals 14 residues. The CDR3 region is CASSYSYGAETQYF. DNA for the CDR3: TGTGCCAGCAGTTACTCATATGGGGCAGAGACCCAGTACTTC.

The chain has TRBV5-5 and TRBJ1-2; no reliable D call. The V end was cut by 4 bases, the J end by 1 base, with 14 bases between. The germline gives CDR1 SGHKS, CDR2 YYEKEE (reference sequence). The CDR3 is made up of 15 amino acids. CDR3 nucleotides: TGTGCCAGCAGCCCCGAACGAGAGGATAACTATGGCTACACCTTC. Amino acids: CASSPEREDNYGYTF.

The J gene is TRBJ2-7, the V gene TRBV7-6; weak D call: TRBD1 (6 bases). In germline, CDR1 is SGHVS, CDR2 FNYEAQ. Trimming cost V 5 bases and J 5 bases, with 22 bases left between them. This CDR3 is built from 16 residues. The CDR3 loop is CASSTNRAPLQNEQYF. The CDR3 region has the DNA TGTGCCAGCAGCACGAACAGGGCCCCCCTCCAGAACGAGCAGTACTTC.

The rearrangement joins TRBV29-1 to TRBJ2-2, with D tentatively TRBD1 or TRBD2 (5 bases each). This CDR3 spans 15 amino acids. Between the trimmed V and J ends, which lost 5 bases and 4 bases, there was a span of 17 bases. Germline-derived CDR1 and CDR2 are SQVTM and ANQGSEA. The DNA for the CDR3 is TGCAGCGTTTACGGGACCCTAACGGGCACCGGGGAGCTGTTTTTT. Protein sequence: CSVYGTLTGTGELFF.

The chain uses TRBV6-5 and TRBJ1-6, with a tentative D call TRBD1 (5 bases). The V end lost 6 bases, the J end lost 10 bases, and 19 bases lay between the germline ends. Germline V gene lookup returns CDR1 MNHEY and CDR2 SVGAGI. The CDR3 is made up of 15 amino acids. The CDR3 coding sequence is TGTGCCAGCAGAGACCGGGACGGCCTCTACTCACCCCTCCACTTT. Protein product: CASRDRDGLYSPLHF.

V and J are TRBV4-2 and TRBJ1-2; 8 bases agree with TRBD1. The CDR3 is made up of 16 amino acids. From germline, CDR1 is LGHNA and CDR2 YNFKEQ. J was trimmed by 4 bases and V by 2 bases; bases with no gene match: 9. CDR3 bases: TGTGCCAGCAGCCAAAACAGGGGGGGGTTAATCTATGGCTACACCTTC. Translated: CASSQNRGGLIYGYTF.